Sequencing of this T cell receptor (beta chain) was carried out in a study of identical twins. This clonotype has just a few counts. Trimming cost V 5 bases and J 6 bases, with 7 bases left between them. The CDR3 length is 12 residues. TCRdb re-analysed the 5' RACE reads in MiXCR, keeping a single row per CDR3 protein. The data show approximately 210,000 distinct CDR3 sequences, less than 20% seen once. These records were also assigned to another study, of T cells expressing NK-cell markers.

The V call is TRBV12-3 or TRBV12-4, the J call TRBJ2-2, with D hard to call. The TCR comes from a woman between 18 and 29 years old in good health. Input material: CD8+ T cells sorted from blood. CDR3 in DNA: TGTGCCAGCAGTATCTCGGCCGGGGAGCTGTTTTTT. This codes for CASSISAGELFF.